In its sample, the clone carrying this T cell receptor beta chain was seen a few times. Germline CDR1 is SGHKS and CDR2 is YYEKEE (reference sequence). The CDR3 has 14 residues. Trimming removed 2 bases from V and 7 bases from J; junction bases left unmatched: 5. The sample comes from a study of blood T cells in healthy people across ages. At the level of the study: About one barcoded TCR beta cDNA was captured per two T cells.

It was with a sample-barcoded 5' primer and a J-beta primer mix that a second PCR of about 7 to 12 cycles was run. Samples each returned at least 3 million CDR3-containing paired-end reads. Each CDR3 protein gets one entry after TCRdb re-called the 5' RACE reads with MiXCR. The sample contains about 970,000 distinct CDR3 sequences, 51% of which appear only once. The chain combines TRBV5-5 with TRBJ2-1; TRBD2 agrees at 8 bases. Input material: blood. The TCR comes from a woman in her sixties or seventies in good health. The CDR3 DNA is TGTGCCAGCAGCTTCCTAGCGGGTCCGAATGAGCAGTTCTTC. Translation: CASSFLAGPNEQFF.